These T cell receptor beta chains were read from a single sample in a study of EBV T-cell therapy then PD-1 blockade in nasopharyngeal carcinoma. No cognate antigen is known for these TCRs. Data came from immunoSEQ multiplex PCR; TCRdb stores just in-frame clones and leaves some out. There are about 20,000 clones in the sample; roughly four fifths occur only once, and roughly a quarter lies in the top ten. Specimen: CD8+ T cells from blood, collected at day -245 from a patient whose treatment included autologous EBV-specific T cells and nivolumab. All receptors derive from a man in his forties with nasopharyngeal carcinoma. CDR3s include the opening cysteine and the closing phenylalanine or tryptophan. Each record gives: D gene, V gene, CDR3 protein. The D gene is left open where the match is weak.

d_call: -; v_call: TRBV6-5; cdr3_aa: CASRQGEANEQFF
d_call: -; v_call: TRBV4-2; cdr3_aa: CASSHESGAGANVLTF
d_call: -; v_call: TRBV6-5; cdr3_aa: CASSYQGRTEAFF
d_call: -; v_call: TRBV25-1; cdr3_aa: CASSEGSPPYEQYF
d_call: TRBD2; v_call: TRBV28; cdr3_aa: CASSFRRAGARETQYF
d_call: -; v_call: TRBV10-3; cdr3_aa: CAISEPGTNYGYTF
d_call: TRBD2; v_call: TRBV9; cdr3_aa: CASSVAGSGFSTDTQYF
d_call: -; v_call: TRBV12-2; cdr3_aa: CASRLGDRGMDTEAFF
d_call: TRBD1; v_call: TRBV5-4; cdr3_aa: CASSLFPWTGTLSGYTF
d_call: -; v_call: TRBV4-1; cdr3_aa: CASSQGAGPLLTGELFF
d_call: TRBD2; v_call: TRBV9; cdr3_aa: CASSVDRGGLSDTQYF
d_call: TRBD1; v_call: TRBV28; cdr3_aa: CASSETGGPEKLFF
d_call: -; v_call: TRBV23-1; cdr3_aa: CASSQSLGPSYNEQFF
d_call: -; v_call: TRBV4-3; cdr3_aa: CASSPQGRNTEAFF
d_call: TRBD1; v_call: TRBV7-9; cdr3_aa: CASSPGRRDRVYEQYF
d_call: TRBD2; v_call: TRBV28; cdr3_aa: CASSFRTSGALDEQFF
d_call: TRBD1; v_call: TRBV30; cdr3_aa: CAGTGVPTYNSPLHF
d_call: TRBD1; v_call: TRBV9; cdr3_aa: CASSVDLGTVNYGYTF
d_call: -; v_call: TRBV24-1; cdr3_aa: CATSDFDSYEQYF
d_call: -; v_call: TRBV30; cdr3_aa: CAWTRGAKHNEQFF
d_call: -; v_call: TRBV2; cdr3_aa: CASSGLRRVVQPQHF
d_call: TRBD2; v_call: TRBV19; cdr3_aa: CASSIGLAGESEQFF
d_call: -; v_call: TRBV7-9; cdr3_aa: CASSYNDQGSSYNEQFF
d_call: -; v_call: TRBV7-2; cdr3_aa: CATQPGTRTYNEQFF
d_call: -; v_call: TRBV9; cdr3_aa: CASSVTGRANQPQHF
d_call: -; v_call: TRBV6-2/TRBV6-3; cdr3_aa: CASSPDSGGYNEQFF
d_call: -; v_call: TRBV4-1; cdr3_aa: CASSPQGTEQFF
d_call: -; v_call: TRBV15; cdr3_aa: CATADVGGKNIQYF
d_call: TRBD1; v_call: TRBV5-1; cdr3_aa: CASSLEGTGYNEQFF
d_call: TRBD1; v_call: TRBV3-1/TRBV3-2; cdr3_aa: CASSQVPRGITDTQYF
d_call: TRBD1; v_call: TRBV5-6; cdr3_aa: CASSLLEWDREDYGYTF
d_call: -; v_call: TRBV6-4; cdr3_aa: CASSGTGLENSPLHF
d_call: TRBD1; v_call: TRBV6-6; cdr3_aa: CASSPQGATSKNTEAFF
d_call: TRBD2; v_call: TRBV15; cdr3_aa: CATSSELAGGRTDTQYF
d_call: TRBD1; v_call: TRBV18; cdr3_aa: CASSPAAGQGEKLFF
d_call: TRBD2; v_call: TRBV28; cdr3_aa: CASSLQAGGYNEQFF
d_call: TRBD2; v_call: TRBV5-6; cdr3_aa: CASSLPGLQNEQFF
d_call: TRBD2; v_call: TRBV15; cdr3_aa: CATSREAGAYNEQFF
d_call: TRBD2; v_call: TRBV7-9; cdr3_aa: CASSQSARPGLAMFF
d_call: -; v_call: TRBV7-2; cdr3_aa: CASSLDRSVGQPQHF
d_call: -; v_call: TRBV25-1; cdr3_aa: CASSEQAEAFF
d_call: -; v_call: TRBV18; cdr3_aa: CASSPPSASYEQYF
d_call: TRBD1; v_call: TRBV27; cdr3_aa: CASSFGQGSYNEQFF
d_call: -; v_call: TRBV4-1; cdr3_aa: CASSQDQGYGYTF
d_call: -; v_call: TRBV13; cdr3_aa: CASSPRDRTSSEQYF
d_call: -; v_call: TRBV27; cdr3_aa: CASSLSRAETQYF
d_call: TRBD1; v_call: TRBV27; cdr3_aa: CASSDTGQTGPYNQPQHF
d_call: -; v_call: TRBV6-4; cdr3_aa: CASSVGSSANEQFF